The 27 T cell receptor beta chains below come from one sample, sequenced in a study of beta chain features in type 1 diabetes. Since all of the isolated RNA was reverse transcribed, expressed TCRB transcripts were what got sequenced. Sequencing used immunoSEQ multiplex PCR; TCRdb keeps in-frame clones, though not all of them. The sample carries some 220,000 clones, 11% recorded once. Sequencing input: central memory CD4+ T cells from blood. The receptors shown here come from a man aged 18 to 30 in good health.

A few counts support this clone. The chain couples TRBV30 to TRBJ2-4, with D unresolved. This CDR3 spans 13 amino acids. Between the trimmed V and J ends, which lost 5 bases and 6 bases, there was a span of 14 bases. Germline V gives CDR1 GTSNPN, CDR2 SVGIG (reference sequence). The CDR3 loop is CAWGLGLLNIQYF. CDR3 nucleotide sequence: TGTGCCTGGGGTCTGGGCTTATTAAACATTCAGTACTTC.

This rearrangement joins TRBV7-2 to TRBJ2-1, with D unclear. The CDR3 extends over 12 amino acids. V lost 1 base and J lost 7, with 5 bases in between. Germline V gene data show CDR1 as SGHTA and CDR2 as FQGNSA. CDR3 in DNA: TGTGCCAGCAGCTTAGACAAAAATGAGCAGTTCTTC. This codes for CASSLDKNEQFF.

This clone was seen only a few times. CDR3 bases: TGTGCCAGTCAGTACTACAATGAGCAGTTCTTC. This translates into CASQYYNEQFF. The chain has TRBV19 and TRBJ2-1; D unresolved. The V gene lost 8 bases and the J gene lost 3 bases, with 5 bases spanning the gap. This CDR3 has 11 residues. Germline loops: CDR1 LNHDA, CDR2 SQIVND (reference sequence). Full variable domain (rest looked up from reference TRBV19 and TRBJ2-1): DGGITQSPKYLFRKEGQNVTLSCEQNLNHDAMYWYRQDPGQGLRLIYYSQIVNDFQKGDIAEGYSVSREKKESFPLTVTSAQKNPTAFYLCASQYYNEQFFGPGTRLTVL.

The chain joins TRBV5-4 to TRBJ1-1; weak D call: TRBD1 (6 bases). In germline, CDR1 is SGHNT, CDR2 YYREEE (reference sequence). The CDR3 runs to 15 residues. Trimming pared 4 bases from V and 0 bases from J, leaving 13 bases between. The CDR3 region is CASSRGWDMNTEAFF. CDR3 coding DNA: TGTGCCAGCAGCAGGGGCTGGGACATGAACACTGAAGCTTTCTTT.

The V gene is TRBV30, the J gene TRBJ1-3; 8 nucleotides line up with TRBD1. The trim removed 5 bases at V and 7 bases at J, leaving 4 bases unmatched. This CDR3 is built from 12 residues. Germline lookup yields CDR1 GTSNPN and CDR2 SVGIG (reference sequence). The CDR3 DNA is TGTGCCTGGGACAGGGGCGAGAACACCATATATTTT. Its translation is CAWDRGENTIYF.

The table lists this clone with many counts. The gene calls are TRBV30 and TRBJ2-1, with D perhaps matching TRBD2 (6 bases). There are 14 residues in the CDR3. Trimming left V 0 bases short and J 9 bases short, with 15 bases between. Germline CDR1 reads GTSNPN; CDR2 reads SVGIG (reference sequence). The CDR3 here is CAWSVGGVVSEQFF. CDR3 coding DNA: TGTGCCTGGAGTGTAGGCGGGGTGGTGTCTGAGCAGTTCTTC.

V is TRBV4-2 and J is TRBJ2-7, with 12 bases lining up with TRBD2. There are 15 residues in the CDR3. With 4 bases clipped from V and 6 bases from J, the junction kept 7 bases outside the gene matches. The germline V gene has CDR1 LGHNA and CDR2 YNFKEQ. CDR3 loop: CASSPELAGGSEQYF. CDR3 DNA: TGTGCCAGCAGCCCGGAACTAGCGGGAGGTTCCGAGCAGTACTTC.

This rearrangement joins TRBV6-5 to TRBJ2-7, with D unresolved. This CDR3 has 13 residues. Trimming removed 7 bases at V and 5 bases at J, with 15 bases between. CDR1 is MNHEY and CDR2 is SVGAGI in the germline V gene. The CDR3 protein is CASKVEFVHEQYF. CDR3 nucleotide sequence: TGTGCCAGCAAAGTGGAATTCGTCCACGAGCAGTACTTC.

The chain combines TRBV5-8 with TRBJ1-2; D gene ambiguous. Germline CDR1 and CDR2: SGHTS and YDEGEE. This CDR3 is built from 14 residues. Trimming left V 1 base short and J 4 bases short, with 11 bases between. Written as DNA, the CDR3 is TGTGCCAGCAGCTTGCCTCAGAATCGCTATGGCTACACCTTC. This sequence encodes CASSLPQNRYGYTF.

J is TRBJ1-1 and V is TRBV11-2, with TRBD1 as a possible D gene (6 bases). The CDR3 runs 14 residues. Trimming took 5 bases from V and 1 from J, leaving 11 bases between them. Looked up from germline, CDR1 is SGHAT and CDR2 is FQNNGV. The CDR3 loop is CASSRLGQNTEAFF. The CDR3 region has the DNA TGTGCCAGCAGCCGCCTGGGACAGAACACTGAAGCTTTCTTT.

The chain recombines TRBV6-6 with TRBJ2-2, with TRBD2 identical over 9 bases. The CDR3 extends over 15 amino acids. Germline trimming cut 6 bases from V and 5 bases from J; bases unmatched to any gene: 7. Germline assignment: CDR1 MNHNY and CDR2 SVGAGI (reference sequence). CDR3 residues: CASRGAGGSTGELFF. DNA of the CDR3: TGTGCCAGCAGGGGAGCGGGAGGATCAACCGGGGAGCTGTTTTTT.

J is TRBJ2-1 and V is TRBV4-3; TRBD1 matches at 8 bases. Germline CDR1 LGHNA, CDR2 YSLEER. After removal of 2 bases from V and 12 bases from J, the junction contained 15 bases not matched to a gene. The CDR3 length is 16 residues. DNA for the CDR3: TGCGCCAGCAGCCAACAGGACAGGGCAGCCTTCATGGGGCAGTTCTTC. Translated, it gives CASSQQDRAAFMGQFF.

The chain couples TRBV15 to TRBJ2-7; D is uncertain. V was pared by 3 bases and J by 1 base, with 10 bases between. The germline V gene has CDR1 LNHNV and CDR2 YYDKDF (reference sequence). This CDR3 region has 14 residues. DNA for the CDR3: TGTGCCACCAGCAGGGACCCTGGATCCTACGAGCAGTACTTC. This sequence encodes CATSRDPGSYEQYF.

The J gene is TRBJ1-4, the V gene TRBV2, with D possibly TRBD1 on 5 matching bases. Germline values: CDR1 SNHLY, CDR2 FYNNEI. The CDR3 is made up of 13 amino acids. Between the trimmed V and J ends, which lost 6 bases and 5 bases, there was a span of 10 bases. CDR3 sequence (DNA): TGTGCCAGCAGACAGGAGCTGAATGAAAAACTGTTTTTT. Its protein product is CASRQELNEKLFF.

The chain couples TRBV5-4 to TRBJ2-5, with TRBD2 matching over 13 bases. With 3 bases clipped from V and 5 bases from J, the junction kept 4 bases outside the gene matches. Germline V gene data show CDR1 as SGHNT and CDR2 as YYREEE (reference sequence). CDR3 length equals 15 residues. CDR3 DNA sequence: TGTGCCAGCAGCTCCGGACTAGCGGGAGTTGAGACCCAGTACTTC. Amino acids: CASSSGLAGVETQYF. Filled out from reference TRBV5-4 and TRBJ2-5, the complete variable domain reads ETGVTQSPTHLIKTRGQQVTLRCSSQSGHNTVSWYQQALGQGPQFIFQYYREEENGRGNFPPRFSGLQFPNYSSELNVNALELDDSALYLCASSSGLAGVETQYFGPGTRLLVL.

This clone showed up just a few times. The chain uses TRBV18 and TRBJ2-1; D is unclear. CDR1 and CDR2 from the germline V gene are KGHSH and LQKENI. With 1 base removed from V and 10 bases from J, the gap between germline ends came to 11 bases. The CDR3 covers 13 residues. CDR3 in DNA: TGTGCCAGCTCACCACAGGTTTCTGGCGAGCAGTTCTTC. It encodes CASSPQVSGEQFF.

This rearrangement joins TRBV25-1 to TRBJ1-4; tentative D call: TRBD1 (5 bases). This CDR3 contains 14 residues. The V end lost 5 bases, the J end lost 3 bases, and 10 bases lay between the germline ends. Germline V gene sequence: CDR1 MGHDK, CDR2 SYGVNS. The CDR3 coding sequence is TGTGCCAGCAGTCCTCGGGGGGCTAATGAAAAACTGTTTTTT. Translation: CASSPRGANEKLFF.

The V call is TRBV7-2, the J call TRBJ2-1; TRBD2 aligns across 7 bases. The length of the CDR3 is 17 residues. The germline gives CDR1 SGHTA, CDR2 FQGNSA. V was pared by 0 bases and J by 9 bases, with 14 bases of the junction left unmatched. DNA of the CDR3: TGTGCCAGCAGCTTAGCTCCCCTAGCAGGGAGGGAGGGTGAGCAGTTCTTC. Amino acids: CASSLAPLAGREGEQFF.

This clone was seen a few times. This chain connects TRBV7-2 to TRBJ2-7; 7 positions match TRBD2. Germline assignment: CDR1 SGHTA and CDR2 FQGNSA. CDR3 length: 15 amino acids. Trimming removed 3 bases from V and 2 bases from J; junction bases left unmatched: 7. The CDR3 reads CASSFNGGSAYEQYF. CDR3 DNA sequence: TGTGCCAGCAGCTTTAACGGGGGGTCCGCCTACGAGCAGTACTTC.

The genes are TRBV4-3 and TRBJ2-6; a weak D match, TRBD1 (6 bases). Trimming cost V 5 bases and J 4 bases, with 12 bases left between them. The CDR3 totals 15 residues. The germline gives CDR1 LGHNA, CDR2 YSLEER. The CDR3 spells CASSNRAPGANVLTF. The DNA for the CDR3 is TGCGCCAGCAGCAACAGGGCCCCCGGGGCCAACGTCCTGACTTTC.

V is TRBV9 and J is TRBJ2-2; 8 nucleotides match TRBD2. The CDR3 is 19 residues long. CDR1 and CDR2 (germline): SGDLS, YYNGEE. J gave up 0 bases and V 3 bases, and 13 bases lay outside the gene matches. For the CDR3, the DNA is TGTGCCAGCAGCGCGGCGTTCCTAGCGGGTTTTACGAACACCGGGGAGCTGTTTTTT. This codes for CASSAAFLAGFTNTGELFF.

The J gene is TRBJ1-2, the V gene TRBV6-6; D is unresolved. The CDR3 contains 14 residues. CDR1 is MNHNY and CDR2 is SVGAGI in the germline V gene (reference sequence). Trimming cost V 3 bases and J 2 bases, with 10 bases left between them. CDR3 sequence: CASSYVGGNYGYTF. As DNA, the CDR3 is TGTGCCAGCAGTTATGTTGGAGGGAACTATGGCTACACCTTC.

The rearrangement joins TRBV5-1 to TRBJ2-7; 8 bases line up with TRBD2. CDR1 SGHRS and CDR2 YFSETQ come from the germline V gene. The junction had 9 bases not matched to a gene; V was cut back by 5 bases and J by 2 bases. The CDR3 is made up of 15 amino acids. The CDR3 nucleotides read TGCGCCAGCAGACCTACTAGCGGACTCACCTACGAGCAGTACTTC. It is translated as CASRPTSGLTYEQYF. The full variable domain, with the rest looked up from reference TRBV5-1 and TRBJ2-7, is KAGVTQTPRYLIKTRGQQVTLSCSPISGHRSVSWYQQTPGQGLQFLFEYFSETQRNKGNFPGRFSGRQFSNSRSEMNVSTLELGDSALYLCASRPTSGLTYEQYFGPGTRLTVT.

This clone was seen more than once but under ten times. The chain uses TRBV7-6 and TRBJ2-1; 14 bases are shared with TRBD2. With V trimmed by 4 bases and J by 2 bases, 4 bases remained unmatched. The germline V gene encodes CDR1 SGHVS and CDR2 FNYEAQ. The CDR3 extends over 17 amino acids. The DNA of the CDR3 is TGTGCCAGCAGCTCCGGACTAGCGGGAGGTCCCTACAATGAGCAGTTCTTC. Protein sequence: CASSSGLAGGPYNEQFF. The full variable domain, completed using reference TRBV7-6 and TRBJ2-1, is GAGVSQSPRYKVTKRGQDVALRCDPISGHVSLYWYRQALGQGPEFLTYFNYEAQQDKSGLPNDRFSAERPEGSISTLTIQRTEQRDSAMYRCASSSGLAGGPYNEQFFGPGTRLTVL.

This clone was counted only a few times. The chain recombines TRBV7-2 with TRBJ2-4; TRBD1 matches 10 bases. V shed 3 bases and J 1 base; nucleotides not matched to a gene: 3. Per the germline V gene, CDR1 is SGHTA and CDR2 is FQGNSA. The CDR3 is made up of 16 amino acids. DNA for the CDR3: TGTGCCAGCAGCTTGACAGGGGGCGCGGCCAAAAACATTCAGTACTTC. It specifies CASSLTGGAAKNIQYF.

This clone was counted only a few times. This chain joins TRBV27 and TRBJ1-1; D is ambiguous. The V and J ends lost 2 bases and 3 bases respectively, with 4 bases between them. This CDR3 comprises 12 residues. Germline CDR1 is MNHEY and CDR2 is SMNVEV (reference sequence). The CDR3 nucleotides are TGTGCCAGCAGTTTAAGCTACACTGAAGCTTTCTTT. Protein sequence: CASSLSYTEAFF.

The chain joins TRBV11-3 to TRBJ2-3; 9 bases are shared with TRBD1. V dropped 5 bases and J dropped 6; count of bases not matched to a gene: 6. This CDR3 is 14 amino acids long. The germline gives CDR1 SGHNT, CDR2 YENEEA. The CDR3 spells CASSRGTGRDTQYF. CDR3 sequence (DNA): TGTGCCAGCAGCCGAGGGACAGGGCGGGATACGCAGTATTTT.